The 6 T cell receptor beta chains in this list originate from one sample, sequenced in a study of shared clonotypes between healthy human individuals. Profiled with immunoSEQ multiplex PCR; TCRdb holds only in-frame clones, not every one. The sample consists of more than 450,000 clones, around 74% of them appearing once. Sequences were obtained from PBMCs. The origin of the receptors is a woman in her forties in good health. Some clones in this sample may be carry-over from other donors' samples.

This chain uses TRBV6-1 with TRBJ1-1; D gene ambiguous. CDR3 length: 14 residues. The ends were cut back, 3 bases at V and 5 bases at J, with 13 bases in the middle. Germline CDR1 is MNHNS and CDR2 is SASEGT. The CDR3 region is CASSESWRLTEAFF. CDR3 DNA: TGTGCCAGCAGTGAGAGCTGGCGGCTTACTGAAGCTTTCTTT.

Comment on this clone: Other DNA variants within this sample encode the same CDR3. The chain recombines TRBV27 with TRBJ1-5; D is possibly TRBD1 (6 bases). The CDR3 contains 13 residues. V was cut by 6 bases and J by 7 bases, with 13 bases left in between. Germline V gene sequence: CDR1 MNHEY, CDR2 SMNVEV (reference sequence). CDR3 loop: CASSLRGGQPQHF. The CDR3 bases are TGTGCCAGCAGCCTAAGGGGGGGACAGCCCCAGCATTTT.

In this sample, this clone turned up many times. This chain uses TRBV7-2 with TRBJ2-1; D gene unclear. The V gene lost 3 bases and the J gene lost 9 bases, with 9 bases spanning the gap. Germline values: CDR1 SGHTA, CDR2 FQGNSA. This CDR3 spans 12 amino acids. CDR3 in amino acids: CASSFYVGEQFF. CDR3 nucleotide sequence: TGTGCCAGCAGCTTTTACGTGGGTGAGCAGTTCTTC.

V is TRBV15 and J is TRBJ2-5, with D possibly matching TRBD1 (5 bases). The CDR3 loop spans 13 amino acids. The germline V and J ends were trimmed by 7 bases and 3 bases, with 12 bases remaining between them. CDR1 and CDR2 from the germline V gene are LNHNV and YYDKDF (reference sequence). Here the CDR3 reads CATTTPGKETQYF. The CDR3, as DNA: TGTGCCACCACCACTCCAGGGAAAGAGACCCAGTACTTC.

This clone was seen repeatedly, ten times or more. The genes are TRBV27 and TRBJ2-3, with D tentatively TRBD2 (5 bases). This CDR3 is 15 amino acids long. V gave up 5 bases and J gave up 4 bases, with 16 bases separating them. Germline CDR1 is MNHEY and CDR2 is SMNVEV (reference sequence). The chain's CDR3 is CASSQDLGGADTQYF. CDR3 bases: TGTGCCAGCAGTCAAGATCTAGGAGGAGCAGATACGCAGTATTTT.

V usage is TRBV6-5 and J usage is TRBJ1-2, with 7 positions matching TRBD1. The trim removed 5 bases at V and 6 bases at J, leaving 9 bases unmatched. Germline CDR1 and CDR2: MNHEY and SVGAGI. The CDR3 loop spans 14 amino acids. CDR3 coding DNA: TGTGCCAGCAGTCCCGACAGGGATCTACATGGCTACACCTTC. Its translation: CASSPDRDLHGYTF.